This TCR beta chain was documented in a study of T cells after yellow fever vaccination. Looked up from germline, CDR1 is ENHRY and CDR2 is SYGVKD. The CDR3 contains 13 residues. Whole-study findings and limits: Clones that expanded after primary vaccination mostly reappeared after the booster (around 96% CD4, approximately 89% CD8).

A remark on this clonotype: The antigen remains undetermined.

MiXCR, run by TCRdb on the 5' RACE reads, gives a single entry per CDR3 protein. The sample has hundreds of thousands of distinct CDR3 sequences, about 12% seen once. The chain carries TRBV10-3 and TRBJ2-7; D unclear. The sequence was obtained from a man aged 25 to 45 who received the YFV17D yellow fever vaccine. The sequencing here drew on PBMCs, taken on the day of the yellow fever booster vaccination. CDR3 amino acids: CGSLGKSSYEQYF. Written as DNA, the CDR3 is TGTGGGTCCTTAGGGAAAAGCTCCTACGAGCAGTACTTC.